What follows is one T cell receptor beta chain and its context. This specimen comes from a study of OX40 agonist ivuxolimab in advanced cancers. On the study more broadly: Patients' therapy was ivuxolimab, an antibody that acts as an agonist of OX40 (CD134). Dose-escalation patients had hepatocellular carcinoma, melanoma, renal cell or head and neck cancer.

Data came from immunoSEQ multiplex PCR; TCRdb stores just in-frame clones and leaves some out. Found here are roughly 35,000 clones, 80% to 95% of them singletons; the top ten hold roughly a third. V lost 4 bases to trimming and J lost 10 bases; unmatched junction nucleotides: 4. Germline V gene lookup returns CDR1 SGHRS and CDR2 YFSETQ. This CDR3 spans 11 amino acids. The rearrangement joins TRBV5-1 to TRBJ1-2; TRBD1 matches 7 bases. This TCR came from an adult with an advanced solid tumor such as melanoma, head and neck, liver or kidney cancer. The sequencing used CD4+ or CD8+ T cells sorted from blood, collected in a trial of the OX40 agonist ivuxolimab. The DNA of the CDR3 is TGCGCCAGCAGCCTCGGACAGGCCTACACCTTC. It is translated as CASSLGQAYTF.